The source of this T cell receptor beta chain is a study of OX40 agonist ivuxolimab in advanced cancers. Using immunoSEQ multiplex PCR, the repertoire was profiled, and TCRdb retains in-frame clones only, with some absent. The table includes around 40,000 clones, about 84% detected once. The cohort excluded patients with autoimmune disease history or systemic immunosuppression. CDR1 and CDR2 (germline): MNHNY, SVGAGI (reference sequence). V was pared by 6 bases and J by 2 bases, with 4 bases of the junction left unmatched. This CDR3 has 15 residues. The receptor was isolated from an adult with an advanced solid tumor such as melanoma, head and neck, liver or kidney cancer. Source: CD4+ or CD8+ T cells sorted from blood, taken in a trial of the OX40 agonist ivuxolimab. The chain carries TRBV6-6 and TRBJ1-6; TRBD1 matches 7 bases. The chain's CDR3 is CASRPDRAYNSPLHF. The CDR3 region has the DNA TGTGCCAGCAGACCAGACAGGGCCTATAATTCACCCCTCCACTTT.